The present entry profiles one T cell receptor (beta chain) with its context. This specimen belongs to a study of T cell changes during pregnancy in multiple sclerosis. Libraries were prepared by immunoSEQ multiplex PCR; TCRdb keeps only in-frame clonotypes and omits some of them. The sample comprises under 60,000 clones, 80% to 95% of which are singletons, and just over 0.55% rests with the top ten. The clonotype originates from a female donor with multiple sclerosis, enrolled in a pregnancy study. Here the sequenced sample was CD4+ T cells from peripheral blood mononuclear cells, taken after pregnancy.

CDR3 amino acids: CASSLLSNYEQYF. Here the CDR3 DNA reads TGTGCCAGCAGTTTACTCAGTAACTACGAGCAGTACTTC. The genes are TRBV28 and TRBJ2-7; D remains unclear. CDR3 size: 13 residues. The germline CDR1 and CDR2 sequences are MDHEN and SYDVKM. The V and J ends lost 2 bases and 3 bases respectively, with 8 bases between them.